This paragraph covers one T cell receptor (beta chain) sequence. No antigen is known for it. These data come from a study of graft-versus-host responses after intestinal transplantation. Study information: Each patient got anti-thymocyte globulin induction, then tacrolimus and steroids for around 3 years. Findings of the study overall: Graft-donor T cell macrochimerism in patients accompanied high graft-versus-host to host-versus-graft clonal ratios in allografts. There were GvH clones found in recipient marrow, and some of them appeared first in ileum or blood. Researchers found peak circulating GvH clone levels linked to early post-transplant HvG declines.

The CDR3 is 12 amino acids. V shed 5 bases and J shed 4 bases, with 9 bases lying between them. Looked up from germline, CDR1 is PRHDT and CDR2 is FYEKMQ (reference sequence). Only in-frame clones appear in the TCRdb table, and some are missing; sequencing was by immunoSEQ multiplex PCR. The sample has over 100,000 clones; around 94% are singletons. The chain recombines TRBV13 with TRBJ2-7, with D perhaps TRBD2 (5 bases). This specimen was unstimulated CD8+ T cells sorted from spleen or lymph node cells, taken before transplant. The receptor comes from a human donor who was the organ donor for an intestinal transplant. The CDR3 bases are TGTGCCAGCAGCCCCGGCGGGTACGAGCAGTACTTC. Its protein is CASSPGGYEQYF.